Described below is a single T cell receptor beta chain sequence and its context. This specimen comes from a study of blood T cell repertoires in COVID-19. The overall study: Whether acute or convalescent, the COVID-19 samples came from the United States, Italy and Spain.

CDR3 length: 15 amino acids. Germline V lookup: CDR1 MDHEN, CDR2 SYDVKM. V was trimmed by 6 bases and J by 1 base, leaving 15 bases between them. Generated by immunoSEQ multiplex PCR, the TCRdb table keeps only in-frame clones and is missing some. The table includes some 300,000 clones, roughly 89% detected once. Participant ages covered about 18 to 95 years across some 25 US areas. Participants' own reports of clinical history determined their cohort assignment. This receptor was taken from a woman in her fifties or sixties who had been exposed to COVID-19. The chain employs TRBV28 and TRBJ2-5, with D hard to call. The sequenced sample was PBMCs or T cells enriched from blood (not recorded which). The CDR3 reads CASSRYDMVQETQYF. In DNA, the CDR3 is TGTGCCAGCAGCCGATACGACATGGTCCAAGAGACCCAGTACTTC.